This T cell receptor beta chain derives from a study of blood T cell repertoires in COVID-19. Study summary: COVID-19 samples collected from the United States, Italy and Spain covered acute and convalescent phases. Nucleic acid was either cDNA or gDNA, and it came from T cells, B-cell-depleted T cells, or PBMCs.

In the authors' workflow: Scientists estimated how many nucleated cells there were by amplifying reference gene primers. Sequencing used immunoSEQ multiplex PCR; TCRdb keeps in-frame clones, though not all of them. D and trimming come from the DNA, and the V and J calls and clone size come from that table. Here the sample spans tens of thousands of clones, around 80% being singletons. The CDR3 extends over 15 amino acids. V lost 4 bases and J lost 5; bases outside the gene matches: 9. Germline V gives CDR1 WSHSY, CDR2 SAAADI. The J gene is TRBJ2-5, the V gene TRBV10-2; 8 nucleotides match TRBD1. Source material: peripheral blood. The clonotype was recovered from a man in his 70s with acute or convalescent COVID-19. CDR3 residues: CASSGRQGSGETQYF. CDR3 bases: TGCGCCAGCAGTGGAAGACAGGGGTCGGGGGAGACCCAGTACTTC.